Listed here are 22 T cell receptor beta chains from one sample, sequenced in a study of blood T cell repertoires in COVID-19. TCRdb keeps only in-frame clones here, not all; method: immunoSEQ multiplex PCR. The sample has over 200,000 clones; 80% to 90% are singletons. Material for sequencing was peripheral blood. Receptors originate from a woman between 35 and 50 years old with active or convalescent COVID-19.

The V call is TRBV6-5, the J call TRBJ2-3; the match to TRBD2 covers 7 bases. J gave up 3 bases and V 6 bases, and 3 bases lay outside the gene matches. The germline CDR1 and CDR2 sequences are MNHEY and SVGAGI. This CDR3 spans 13 amino acids. CDR3 loop: CASRGLGTDTQYF. The CDR3 DNA is TGTGCCAGCAGAGGACTAGGGACAGATACGCAGTATTTT.

This clone has only a few counts. The chain recombines TRBV7-9 with TRBJ1-1; weak D call: TRBD1 (5 bases). The CDR3 has 15 residues. From germline, CDR1 is SEHNR and CDR2 FQNEAQ (reference sequence). V was clipped by 7 bases and J by 5 bases, with 20 bases between them. This CDR3 reads CASTPSPQEGTEAFF. The CDR3 region has the DNA TGTGCCAGCACCCCTTCTCCGCAGGAGGGGACTGAAGCTTTCTTT.

The V and J genes are TRBV29-1 and TRBJ2-1, with a tentative D call TRBD2 (5 bases). The V end was cut by 2 bases, the J end by 10 bases, with 15 bases between. The CDR3 covers 13 residues. The germline CDR1 and CDR2 sequences are SQVTM and ANQGSEA. The CDR3 loop reads CSVEKGRGREQFF. The CDR3 bases are TGCAGCGTTGAAAAAGGGAGAGGCCGGGAGCAGTTCTTC.

The chain uses TRBV19 and TRBJ1-5; D unresolved. This CDR3 is 15 amino acids long. CDR1 and CDR2 from the germline V gene are LNHDA and SQIVND (reference sequence). Trimming cost V 1 base and J 1 base, with 8 bases left between them. The CDR3 sequence is CASSIGGVSNQPQHF. Here the CDR3 DNA reads TGTGCCAGTAGTATAGGAGGAGTCAGCAATCAGCCCCAGCATTTT.

This chain connects TRBV3-1 (or the pseudogene TRBV3-2) to TRBJ2-7, with TRBD2 as a possible D gene (5 bases). CDR1 and CDR2 (germline): LGHDT, YNNKEL (reference sequence). The CDR3 is 13 residues long. Trimming shortened V by 2 bases and J by 5 bases, and 10 bases separated the two germline ends. CDR3 region: CASSQRGNDEQYF. The CDR3 DNA follows: TGTGCCAGCAGCCAACGGGGAAACGACGAGCAGTACTTC.

The chain combines TRBV29-1 with TRBJ1-1; D is possibly TRBD1 (5 bases). Germline CDR1 and CDR2: SQVTM and ANQGSEA. This CDR3 region has 13 residues. V was trimmed by 5 bases and J by 2 bases, leaving 12 bases between them. The CDR3 here is CSVPAQVNTEAFF. CDR3 bases: TGCAGCGTTCCGGCACAGGTAAACACTGAAGCTTTCTTT.

This clone was recorded only once. The chain joins TRBV27 to TRBJ2-7; weak D call: TRBD1 (5 bases). V was clipped by 5 bases and J by 7 bases, with 12 bases between them. Germline assignment: CDR1 MNHEY and CDR2 SMNVEV (reference sequence). The CDR3 extends over 12 amino acids. The CDR3 coding sequence is TGTGCCAGCAGTCAGGGTTCAGGGGAGCAGTACTTC. It specifies CASSQGSGEQYF.

V usage is TRBV30 and J usage is TRBJ1-1; D not certain. The CDR3 spans 14 residues. The V end lost 0 bases, the J end lost 8 bases, and 16 bases lay between the germline ends. Germline V gives CDR1 GTSNPN, CDR2 SVGIG (reference sequence). The CDR3 DNA sequence: TGTGCCTGGAGTGTAGGTCCGGGATTTTCCGAAGCTTTCTTT. It encodes CAWSVGPGFSEAFF.

This chain uses TRBV27 with TRBJ1-1; 12 positions agree with TRBD1. The length of the CDR3 is 15 residues. Germline CDR1 MNHEY, CDR2 SMNVEV (reference sequence). V lost 10 bases to trimming and J lost 11 bases; unmatched junction nucleotides: 17. The CDR3 coding sequence is TGTGCCACAAGGAAGGGGACAGGGGGCGAAAAGGTCGCTTTCTTT. It specifies CATRKGTGGEKVAFF.

The gene calls are TRBV29-1 and TRBJ1-4; D not certain. CDR1 and CDR2 from the germline V gene are SQVTM and ANQGSEA. The CDR3 runs 13 residues. V was shortened by 4 bases and J by 1 base, with 7 bases between the two germline ends. CDR3 nucleotides: TGCAGCGTTGCCGGACTAACTAATGAAAAACTGTTTTTT. Protein: CSVAGLTNEKLFF.

CDR3 DNA: TGTGCCAGCAGCTTCCGGGACAGGGATGAAAAACTGTTTTTT. Residues: CASSFRDRDEKLFF. This chain joins TRBV7-9 and TRBJ1-4; 9 nucleotides align to TRBD1. The CDR3 loop spans 14 amino acids. Germline CDR1 is SEHNR and CDR2 is FQNEAQ (reference sequence). With V trimmed by 3 bases and J by 6 bases, 2 bases remained unmatched.

The chain has TRBV27 and TRBJ2-7, with D unresolved. V lost 6 bases to trimming and J lost 0 bases, with 6 bases between them. CDR3 size: 12 residues. Germline CDR1 MNHEY, CDR2 SMNVEV (reference sequence). The DNA for the CDR3 is TGTGCCAGCAGATCCATCTCCTACGAGCAGTACTTC. Protein sequence: CASRSISYEQYF.

J is TRBJ2-3 and V is TRBV5-1; 7 nucleotides match TRBD1. Germline CDR1 and CDR2: SGHRS and YFSETQ. The CDR3 loop spans 13 amino acids. The J segment lost 1 base and the V segment lost 9 bases, leaving 5 bases of the junction unmatched. CDR3 coding DNA: TGCGCCACCAGACAGGGACGCACAGATACGCAGTATTTT. This gives the protein CATRQGRTDTQYF. The complete variable domain, with remaining parts taken from reference TRBV5-1 and TRBJ2-3, reads KAGVTQTPRYLIKTRGQQVTLSCSPISGHRSVSWYQQTPGQGLQFLFEYFSETQRNKGNFPGRFSGRQFSNSRSEMNVSTLELGDSALYLCATRQGRTDTQYFGPGTRLTVL.

V and J are TRBV7-3 and TRBJ1-6; D is unclear. The germline V and J ends were trimmed by 0 bases and 8 bases, with 8 bases remaining between them. This CDR3 is 14 amino acids long. Germline loops: CDR1 SGHTA, CDR2 FQGTGA. CDR3 DNA sequence: TGTGCCAGCAGCTTAACAAGCGCCTATTCACCCCTCCACTTT. Translation: CASSLTSAYSPLHF.

The chain links TRBV29-1 to TRBJ1-1; tentative D call: TRBD1 (5 bases). V dropped 3 bases and J dropped 4 bases, with 9 bases sitting between them. Germline CDR1 is SQVTM and CDR2 is ANQGSEA. There are 12 residues in the CDR3. This CDR3 reads CSVDRVGTEAFF. CDR3 DNA sequence: TGCAGCGTTGACAGGGTGGGCACTGAAGCTTTCTTT.

CDR3 residues: CASSASGADTQYF. CDR3 nucleotides: TGTGCCAGCAGCGCTAGCGGGGCAGATACGCAGTATTTT. V usage is TRBV9 and J usage is TRBJ2-3; 9 bases align to TRBD2. The V and J ends lost 3 bases and 4 bases, in that order; junction bases with no gene match: 0. In germline, CDR1 is SGDLS, CDR2 YYNGEE. The CDR3 totals 13 residues.

This clone was counted once. The chain employs TRBV13 and TRBJ2-2; 8 nucleotides match TRBD2. V dropped 5 bases and J dropped 2; count of bases not matched to a gene: 7. CDR1 PRHDT and CDR2 FYEKMQ come from the germline V gene (reference sequence). CDR3 length: 16 residues. DNA for the CDR3: TGTGCCAGCAGCCCACAAGCGGGGGATAACACCGGGGAGCTGTTTTTT. Encoded protein: CASSPQAGDNTGELFF.

The chain couples TRBV5-6 to TRBJ2-5; perhaps TRBD1 as D (5 bases). V was cut by 0 bases and J by 5 bases, with 17 bases left in between. There are 16 residues in the CDR3. In germline, CDR1 is SGHDT, CDR2 YYEEEE. In DNA, the CDR3 is TGTGCCAGCAGCTTGGGCAGGGCGGCATTGGGGGAGACCCAGTACTTC. Its translation is CASSLGRAALGETQYF.

The chain has TRBV13 and TRBJ1-1, with D hard to call. This CDR3 has 16 amino acids. CDR1 is PRHDT and CDR2 is FYEKMQ in the germline V gene (reference sequence). Trimming took off 8 bases at V and 4 bases at J, with 23 bases between the two ends. The CDR3 here is CASAPGEAVRVTEAFF. In DNA form, the CDR3 reads TGTGCCAGCGCGCCGGGAGAGGCTGTTCGAGTCACTGAAGCTTTCTTT. Based on the CDR3 plus reference TRBV13 and TRBJ1-1, the full variable domain is AAGVIQSPRHLIKEKRETATLKCYPIPRHDTVYWYQQGPGQDPQFLISFYEKMQSDKGSIPDRFSAQQFSDYHSELNMSSLELGDSALYFCASAPGEAVRVTEAFFGQGTRLTVV.

This sequence joins TRBV5-4 and TRBJ2-3; D is possibly TRBD1 (5 bases). V gave up 0 bases and J gave up 3 bases, with 14 bases separating them. In germline, CDR1 is SGHNT, CDR2 YYREEE (reference sequence). The length of the CDR3 is 16 residues. The CDR3 region is CASSLGQGRATDTQYF. CDR3 in DNA: TGTGCCAGCAGCTTGGGTCAGGGCAGAGCAACAGATACGCAGTATTTT.

In nucleotides, the CDR3 is TGTGCCAGCAGTGTACAGGGGGCGATTTACAATGAGCAGTTCTTC. Protein sequence: CASSVQGAIYNEQFF. The V and J genes are TRBV2 and TRBJ2-1; 9 bases are a match to TRBD1. V trimming: 4 bases; J trimming: 4 bases; junction bases outside the gene matches: 5. The germline V gene encodes CDR1 SNHLY and CDR2 FYNNEI. This CDR3 is built from 15 residues.

The V and J genes are TRBV5-4 and TRBJ2-3, with D possibly being TRBD1 (5 bases). Trimming cost V 6 bases and J 4 bases, with 12 bases left between them. The CDR3 totals 13 residues. Germline CDR1 SGHNT, CDR2 YYREEE (reference sequence). In DNA, the CDR3 is TGTGCCAGCAAAGGGGTCGTCGCAGATACGCAGTATTTT. This translates into CASKGVVADTQYF.